Below, 25 T cell receptor beta chains from the same sample are listed, as sequenced in a study of blood T cell repertoires in COVID-19. This table comes from immunoSEQ multiplex PCR, and its TCRdb copy is limited to in-frame clones, with some not included. The data contain about 360,000 clones, roughly 86% of them seen just once; the ten biggest clones take up approximately 2.9%. Material for sequencing was peripheral blood. The receptors derive from a human donor in a cohort sampled during active COVID-19.

This rearrangement joins TRBV30 to TRBJ1-1; D is uncertain. Germline assignment: CDR1 GTSNPN and CDR2 SVGIG (reference sequence). Between the trimmed V and J ends, which lost 6 bases and 1 base, there was a span of 6 bases. The CDR3 is 11 residues long. The CDR3 here is CACRPNTEAFF. In nucleotides, the CDR3 is TGTGCCTGTCGTCCGAACACTGAAGCTTTCTTT. The entire variable domain, with the rest obtained from reference TRBV30 and TRBJ1-1, is as follows: SQTIHQWPATLVQPVGSPLSLECTVEGTSNPNLYWYRQAAGRGLQLLFYSVGIGQISSEVPQNLSASRPQDRQFILSSKKLLLSDSGFYLCACRPNTEAFFGQGTRLTVV.

A word on this clone: This specimen includes other DNA sequences encoding the same CDR3. This rearrangement joins TRBV5-1 to TRBJ1-1; D is perhaps TRBD1 (6 bases). Per the germline V gene, CDR1 is SGHRS and CDR2 is YFSETQ. V was clipped by 5 bases and J by 3 bases, with 11 bases between them. There are 13 residues in the CDR3. The CDR3 here is CASSQQGDTEAFF. The CDR3 coding sequence is TGCGCCAGCAGTCAACAGGGTGACACTGAAGCTTTCTTT. Variable domain in full (rest from reference TRBV5-1 and TRBJ1-1): KAGVTQTPRYLIKTRGQQVTLSCSPISGHRSVSWYQQTPGQGLQFLFEYFSETQRNKGNFPGRFSGRQFSNSRSEMNVSTLELGDSALYLCASSQQGDTEAFFGQGTRLTVV.

The chain joins TRBV29-1 to TRBJ1-1; no reliable D call. CDR1 is SQVTM, CDR2 ANQGSEA, per germline. V was clipped by 6 bases and J by 4 bases, with 6 bases between them. The CDR3 consists of 10 residues. CDR3: CSVHSTEAFF. The DNA of the CDR3 is TGCAGCGTCCATTCCACTGAAGCTTTCTTT. Full variable domain (outside the CDR3, taken from reference TRBV29-1 and TRBJ1-1): SAVISQKPSRDICQRGTSLTIQCQVDSQVTMMFWYRQQPGQSLTLIATANQGSEATYESGFVIDKFPISRPNLTFSTLTVSNMSPEDSSIYLCSVHSTEAFFGQGTRLTVV.

Remarks on this clone: The same CDR3 is also encoded by other DNA sequences in this sample. The chain carries TRBV2 and TRBJ1-5, with D unresolved. Trimming removed 6 bases from V and 0 bases from J, with 6 bases in between. The CDR3 runs to 13 residues. CDR1 is SNHLY and CDR2 is FYNNEI in the germline V gene. In DNA form, the CDR3 reads TGTGCCAGCAGCGTGTATAGCAATCAGCCCCAGCATTTT. Its translation is CASSVYSNQPQHF.

The V gene is TRBV9, the J gene TRBJ2-7; D might be TRBD2 (6 bases). Germline-derived CDR1 and CDR2 are SGDLS and YYNGEE. V was pared by 8 bases and J by 7 bases, with 19 bases between. The CDR3 totals 13 residues. CDR3 region: CASGPGTDREQYF. The CDR3 DNA is TGTGCCAGTGGCCCTGGGACTGACCGGGAGCAGTACTTC.

The V gene is TRBV19, the J gene TRBJ1-6; D is possibly TRBD1 (6 bases). V lost 2 bases to trimming and J lost 0 bases, with 8 bases between them. The germline V gene has CDR1 LNHDA and CDR2 SQIVND (reference sequence). CDR3 length: 16 amino acids. This CDR3 is CASSIRDNSYNSPLHF. The CDR3 DNA is TGTGCCAGTAGTATAAGGGACAACTCCTATAATTCACCCCTCCACTTT.

Comment on this clone: This same CDR3 is encoded by further DNA sequences in the sample. The chain combines TRBV11-2 with TRBJ1-5; the D gene is possibly TRBD1 (5 bases). V lost 5 bases and J 6 bases, leaving 11 bases between the germline ends. The CDR3 runs to 13 residues. Germline assignment: CDR1 SGHAT and CDR2 FQNNGV. The CDR3 sequence: CASSLGGGQPQHF. The DNA of the CDR3 is TGTGCCAGCAGCCTCGGCGGGGGTCAGCCCCAGCATTTT.

This sequence joins TRBV3-1 (or the pseudogene TRBV3-2) and TRBJ1-5; 8 bases match TRBD1. In germline, CDR1 is LGHDT, CDR2 YNNKEL (reference sequence). Trimming removed 0 bases from V and 6 bases from J; junction bases left unmatched: 1. The CDR3 runs to 14 residues. CDR3 sequence reads: CASSQDTGGQPQHF. The CDR3 DNA sequence: TGTGCCAGCAGCCAAGATACAGGGGGTCAGCCCCAGCATTTT.

This chain uses TRBV2 with TRBJ2-3, with D possibly matching TRBD1 (5 bases). The V end lost 3 bases, the J end lost 3 bases, and 16 bases lay between the germline ends. The CDR3 has 16 amino acids. The germline gives CDR1 SNHLY, CDR2 FYNNEI. DNA of the CDR3: TGTGCCAGCAGTGAGGGCAGGGCCCGCTTTACAGATACGCAGTATTTT. Its translation is CASSEGRARFTDTQYF.

This sequence joins TRBV3-1 (or the pseudogene TRBV3-2) and TRBJ2-7; 8 nucleotides match TRBD2. Germline V gene lookup returns CDR1 LGHDT and CDR2 YNNKEL (reference sequence). CDR3 length: 15 residues. The V segment lost 1 base and the J segment 2 bases; nucleotides outside the gene matches: 4. The DNA of the CDR3 is TGTGCCAGCAGCCAAGGGTCAGCGGGAGCCTACGAGCAGTACTTC. As protein: CASSQGSAGAYEQYF.

This clone was observed a few times. The chain joins TRBV19 to TRBJ1-1, with 10 bases aligning to TRBD1. The V segment lost 1 base and the J segment 0 bases; nucleotides outside the gene matches: 8. This CDR3 spans 18 amino acids. From germline, CDR1 is LNHDA and CDR2 SQIVND (reference sequence). The CDR3 coding sequence is TGTGCCAGTAGTATAGGGACAGGGGGGAAGGGGATGAACACTGAAGCTTTCTTT. It encodes CASSIGTGGKGMNTEAFF.

This chain connects TRBV2 to TRBJ2-1, with D possibly being TRBD2 (6 bases). The CDR3 contains 13 residues. CDR1 SNHLY and CDR2 FYNNEI come from the germline V gene. DNA for the CDR3: TGTGCGGGGCGGGGAGACGGATTCAATGAGCAGTTCTTC. This sequence encodes CAGRGDGFNEQFF.

The gene calls are TRBV27 and TRBJ2-7; TRBD2 agrees at 8 bases. In germline, CDR1 is MNHEY, CDR2 SMNVEV (reference sequence). J lost 3 bases, V lost 5 bases, and 9 bases had no gene match. The CDR3 sequence is 15 residues long. The DNA for the CDR3 is TGTGCCAGCAGTCCCCAGGGCGGGAGGAACTACGAGCAGTACTTC. As protein: CASSPQGGRNYEQYF.

The chain recombines TRBV2 with TRBJ2-7; D is possibly TRBD1 (6 bases). The germline V and J ends were trimmed by 2 bases and 5 bases, with 13 bases remaining between them. Per the germline V gene, CDR1 is SNHLY and CDR2 is FYNNEI. This CDR3 region has 14 residues. CDR3: CASSEKIGTHEQYF. The CDR3 DNA is TGTGCCAGCAGTGAAAAAATTGGGACACACGAGCAGTACTTC.

The rearrangement joins TRBV19 to TRBJ1-3, with D uncertain. The germline CDR1 and CDR2 sequences are LNHDA and SQIVND (reference sequence). The CDR3 covers 14 residues. Trimming left V 7 bases short and J 1 base short, with 11 bases between. The CDR3 region has the DNA TGTGCCAGTATCCAAGAGGTGTCTGGAAACACCATATATTTT. It specifies CASIQEVSGNTIYF.

This chain uses TRBV30 with TRBJ1-1; TRBD1 agrees at 7 bases. This CDR3 spans 13 amino acids. Germline loops: CDR1 GTSNPN, CDR2 SVGIG (reference sequence). V was clipped by 3 bases and J by 5 bases; unmatched bases: 6. CDR3: CAWRNHRGTEAFF. The CDR3 coding sequence is TGTGCCTGGAGGAACCACAGGGGAACTGAAGCTTTCTTT.

This clone was seen a single time. The V and J genes are TRBV18 and TRBJ2-1; the D gene is possibly TRBD1 (5 bases). The CDR3 is 16 amino acids. Trimming took 5 bases from V and 0 from J, leaving 14 bases between them. Germline V gives CDR1 KGHSH, CDR2 LQKENI. As DNA, the CDR3 is TGTGCCAGCTCAATACAGGTTCTCAGCTCCTACAATGAGCAGTTCTTC. This encodes CASSIQVLSSYNEQFF.

V is TRBV5-1 and J is TRBJ2-2; 8 nucleotides align to TRBD2. This CDR3 region has 14 residues. V gave up 7 bases and J gave up 1 base; unmatched junction bases: 3. Looked up from germline, CDR1 is SGHRS and CDR2 is YFSETQ. CDR3 sequence: CASGTRENTGELFF. As DNA, the CDR3 is TGCGCCAGCGGGACTAGGGAGAACACCGGGGAGCTGTTTTTT.

This clone was counted a single time. The CDR3 reads CASSVTGSTEAFF. The CDR3 DNA sequence: TGTGCCAGCAGCGTAACAGGGAGTACTGAAGCTTTCTTT. V is TRBV9 and J is TRBJ1-1; D perhaps matches TRBD1 (6 bases). Trimming removed 1 base at V and 5 bases at J, with 9 bases between. This CDR3 region has 13 residues. CDR1 and CDR2 from the germline V gene are SGDLS and YYNGEE.

This sequence joins TRBV6-5 and TRBJ2-7, with 7 bases fitting TRBD1. Looked up from germline, CDR1 is MNHEY and CDR2 is SVGAGI. Germline trimming cut 6 bases from V and 4 bases from J; bases unmatched to any gene: 12. This CDR3 is built from 15 residues. For the CDR3, the DNA is TGTGCCAGCAGGGCAAGAGGGGGCGAAGTATACGAGCAGTACTTC. It translates to CASRARGGEVYEQYF.

The rearrangement uses TRBV5-1 and TRBJ1-1, with D perhaps matching TRBD1 (6 bases). The CDR3 covers 15 residues. Trimming removed 4 bases from V and 0 bases from J, with 13 bases in between. The germline V gene has CDR1 SGHRS and CDR2 YFSETQ. CDR3 region: CASSLTTGLNTEAFF. Here the CDR3 DNA reads TGCGCCAGCAGCCTGACGACAGGTCTGAACACTGAAGCTTTCTTT.

The rearrangement links TRBV3-1 (or the pseudogene TRBV3-2) to TRBJ2-3, with TRBD2 matching over 7 bases. This CDR3 is built from 16 residues. The V segment lost 4 bases and the J segment 1 base; nucleotides outside the gene matches: 8. Germline loops: CDR1 LGHDT, CDR2 YNNKEL (reference sequence). The CDR3 coding sequence is TGTGCCAGCAGCCCCTTCGGGACTACCCGCACAGATACGCAGTATTTT. This sequence encodes CASSPFGTTRTDTQYF.

The chain carries TRBV7-2 and TRBJ1-2; 8 bases map to TRBD1. This CDR3 is 17 amino acids long. The V segment lost 3 bases and the J segment 3 bases; nucleotides outside the gene matches: 12. Germline CDR1 reads SGHTA; CDR2 reads FQGNSA. The CDR3 sequence is CASSLEGQAGLYYGYTF. The CDR3 nucleotides are TGTGCCAGCAGCTTGGAGGGACAGGCCGGTCTTTACTATGGCTACACCTTC.

V gene TRBV5-1 combines with J gene TRBJ2-3, with 10 nucleotides matching TRBD2. CDR1 and CDR2 from the germline V gene are SGHRS and YFSETQ. Trimming removed 0 bases from V and 5 bases from J; junction bases left unmatched: 6. The CDR3 covers 16 residues. The CDR3 bases are TGCGCCAGCAGCTTGGGCCTAGCGGGAGCTATAGATACGCAGTATTTT. It encodes CASSLGLAGAIDTQYF. Based on the CDR3 plus reference TRBV5-1 and TRBJ2-3, the full variable domain is KAGVTQTPRYLIKTRGQQVTLSCSPISGHRSVSWYQQTPGQGLQFLFEYFSETQRNKGNFPGRFSGRQFSNSRSEMNVSTLELGDSALYLCASSLGLAGAIDTQYFGPGTRLTVL.

V is TRBV2 and J is TRBJ2-1, with 7 bases lining up with TRBD2. Germline V gives CDR1 SNHLY, CDR2 FYNNEI. The CDR3 totals 15 residues. Unmatched junction bases numbered 19, after V lost 11 bases and J lost 9 bases. The CDR3 DNA sequence: TGTGCCGGAGGCCTGCAGGGAAGGACTAGGGGTGAGCAGTTCTTC. It translates to CAGGLQGRTRGEQFF.